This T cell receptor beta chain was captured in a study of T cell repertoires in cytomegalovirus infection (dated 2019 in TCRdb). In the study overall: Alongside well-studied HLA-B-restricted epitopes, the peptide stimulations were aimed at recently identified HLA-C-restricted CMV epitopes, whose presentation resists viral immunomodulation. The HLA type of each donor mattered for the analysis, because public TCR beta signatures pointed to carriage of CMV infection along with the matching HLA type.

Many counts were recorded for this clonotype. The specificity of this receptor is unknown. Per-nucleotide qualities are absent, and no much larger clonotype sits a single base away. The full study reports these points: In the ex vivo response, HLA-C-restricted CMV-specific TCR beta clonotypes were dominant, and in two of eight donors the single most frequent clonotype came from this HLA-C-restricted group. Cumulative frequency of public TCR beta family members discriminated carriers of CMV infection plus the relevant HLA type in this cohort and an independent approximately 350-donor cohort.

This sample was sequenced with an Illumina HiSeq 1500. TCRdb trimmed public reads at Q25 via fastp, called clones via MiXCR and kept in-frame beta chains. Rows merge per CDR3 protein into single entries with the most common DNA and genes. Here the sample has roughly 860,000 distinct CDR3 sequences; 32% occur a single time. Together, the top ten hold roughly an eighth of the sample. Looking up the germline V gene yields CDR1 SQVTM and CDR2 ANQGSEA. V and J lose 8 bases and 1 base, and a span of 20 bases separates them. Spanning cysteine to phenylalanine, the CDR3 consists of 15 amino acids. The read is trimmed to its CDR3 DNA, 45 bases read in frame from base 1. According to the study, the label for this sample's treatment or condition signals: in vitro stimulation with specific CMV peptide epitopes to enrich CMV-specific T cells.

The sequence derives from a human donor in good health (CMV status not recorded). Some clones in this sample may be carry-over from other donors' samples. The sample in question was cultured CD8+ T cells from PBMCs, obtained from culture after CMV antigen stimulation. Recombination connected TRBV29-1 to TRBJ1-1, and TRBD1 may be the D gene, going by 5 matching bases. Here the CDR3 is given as CSSPGGPDGNTEAFF. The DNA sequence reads TGCAGCTCCCCCGGGGGTCCCGACGGGAACACTGAAGCTTTCTTT.